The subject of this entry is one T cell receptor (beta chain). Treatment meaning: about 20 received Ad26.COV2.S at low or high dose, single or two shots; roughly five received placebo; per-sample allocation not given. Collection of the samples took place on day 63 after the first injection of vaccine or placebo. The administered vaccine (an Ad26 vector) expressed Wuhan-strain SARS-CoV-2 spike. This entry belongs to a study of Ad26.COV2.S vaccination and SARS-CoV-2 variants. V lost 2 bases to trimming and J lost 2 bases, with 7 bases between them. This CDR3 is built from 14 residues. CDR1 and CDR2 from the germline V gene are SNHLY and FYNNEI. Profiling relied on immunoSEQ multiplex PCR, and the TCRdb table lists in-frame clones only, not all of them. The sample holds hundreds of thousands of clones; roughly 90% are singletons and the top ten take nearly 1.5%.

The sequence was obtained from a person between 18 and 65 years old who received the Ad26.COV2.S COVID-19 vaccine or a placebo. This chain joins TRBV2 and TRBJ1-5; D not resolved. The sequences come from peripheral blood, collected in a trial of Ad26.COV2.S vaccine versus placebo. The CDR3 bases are TGTGCCAGCAGTGAACAGGCCGGCAATCAGCCCCAGCATTTT. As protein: CASSEQAGNQPQHF.